The 5 T cell receptor beta chains listed next were all sequenced from one sample in a study of shared clonotypes between healthy human individuals. CD45RO-negative, CCR7-positively selected cells formed the naive CD8 fraction, excluding terminally differentiated effector memory CD45RA+ cells. Sequenced by immunoSEQ multiplex PCR; TCRdb stores in-frame clones only, minus some. The table lists a few million clones, about 94% of them singletons, with more than 1.5% in the top ten. Sequenced: naive CD8+ T cells from PBMCs. Receptors were obtained from a man between 18 and 35 years old in good health. Some clones in this sample may be carry-over from other donors' samples.

The chain combines TRBV7-2 with TRBJ1-1; no reliable D call. CDR3 length: 15 amino acids. The V end was cut by 3 bases, the J end by 2 bases, with 13 bases between. Germline V lookup: CDR1 SGHTA, CDR2 FQGNSA. CDR3 residues: CASSLYRTINTEAFF. DNA of the CDR3: TGTGCCAGCAGCTTGTACAGAACTATAAACACTGAAGCTTTCTTT.

The chain carries TRBV29-1 and TRBJ2-7; either TRBD1 or TRBD2 may supply D (7 bases each). CDR1 is SQVTM and CDR2 is ANQGSEA in the germline V gene. The germline V and J ends were trimmed by 3 bases and 9 bases, with 21 bases remaining between them. This CDR3 has 14 amino acids. CDR3 in amino acids: CSVEGGGRGSGQYF. CDR3 nucleotides: TGCAGCGTTGAGGGAGGGGGCAGGGGGAGCGGGCAGTACTTC.

V is TRBV27 and J is TRBJ2-7; D unresolved. Germline CDR1 and CDR2: MNHEY and SMNVEV (reference sequence). Trimming took off 3 bases at V and 2 bases at J, with 11 bases between the two ends. The CDR3 covers 14 residues. The CDR3 DNA reads as TGTGCCAGCAGTTTTGCTCTAGAACCCTACGAGCAGTACTTC. As protein: CASSFALEPYEQYF.

The chain has TRBV10-2 and TRBJ2-2; 8 positions match TRBD1. Germline V gives CDR1 WSHSY, CDR2 SAAADI. The CDR3 is 15 amino acids. V was pared by 10 bases and J by 1 base, with 8 bases of the junction left unmatched. The CDR3 DNA is TGCGCCACCTTACGGACAGGGCAGAACACCGGGGAGCTGTTTTTT. This gives the protein CATLRTGQNTGELFF.

The V gene is TRBV19, the J gene TRBJ1-1; D gene unclear. V lost 5 bases, J lost 6 bases, and 10 bases lay in between. The CDR3 extends over 12 amino acids. Germline V gene lookup returns CDR1 LNHDA and CDR2 SQIVND (reference sequence). The CDR3 nucleotides are TGTGCCAGTAGTCCGACCGGCCCTGAAGCTTTCTTT. Translating gives CASSPTGPEAFF.